The clone carrying this T cell receptor (beta chain) was seen just once. Its antigen is unidentified. The germline CDR1 and CDR2 sequences are MDHEN and SYDVKM. V gave up 0 bases and J gave up 1 base, with 12 bases separating them. The CDR3 runs to 16 residues. Primers included in the PCR were 60 Vbeta and 13 Jbeta primers. Clones were sequenced by immunoSEQ multiplex PCR, and TCRdb holds only the in-frame ones, with some missing. The sample shows around 58,000 clones, more than 60% of them seen only once. This entry is derived from a study of cytomegalovirus exposure and HLA in healthy donors. Study details: One earlier analysis, a look at around 180 million T cells, found about 100 million unique TCR beta sequences. Study-wide findings and caveats: Certain indistinguishable V segments, among them TRBV6-2 and TRBV6-3, were excluded. Most TCR sequences were rare, but some public TCRs occurred in many donors.

The chain links TRBV28 to TRBJ1-1; D unresolved. Sequencing was performed on PBMCs. The receptor comes from a male donor in good health and CMV-seropositive. The CDR3 sequence: CASSLWRKGRNTEAFF. The CDR3 DNA reads TGTGCCAGCAGTTTATGGAGGAAAGGTCGGAACACTGAAGCTTTCTTT.